This T cell receptor beta chain was captured in a study of T cells in Graves' hyperthyroidism and ophthalmopathy (dated by TCRdb to between 2018 and 2020). Context from the whole study: Peripheral blood was sampled at the time of initial diagnosis, prior to any treatment. Thyroid tissue and blood T-cell repertoires from roughly 6 Graves' hyperthyroidism patients were also compared in the study. Whether ophthalmopathy could be predicted prospectively was tested in an independent validation cohort made up of approximately 19 hyperthyroidism patients plus 17 patients who later progressed to ophthalmopathy. The roughly 90 discovery patients were divided at random into training and test sets in a 7:3 ratio. The paper reports TCR Vbeta CDR3 sequencing of 135 peripheral blood samples: 40 to 45 ophthalmopathy, 70 to 85 hyperthyroidism and some 17 progressor patients. After sampling, hyperthyroidism patients received methimazole starting at 30 mg daily, and ophthalmopathy patients received high-dose intravenous methylprednisolone. TCR V-J signatures able to tell the groups apart were searched for in a discovery cohort of 90 to 100 patients, of whom under 45 had Graves' ophthalmopathy and roughly 58 had stable Graves' hyperthyroidism. Summary of the overall study and its limitations: Most expanded thyroid clonotypes (frequency above 0.001) were also detected in blood, suggesting blood repertoires may reflect thyroid immune responses. In validation, the model predicted progression to ophthalmopathy with approximately 71% sensitivity and approximately 72% specificity, a median of 6.5 months before onset. Sample size was not statistically predetermined, and investigators were not blinded to group allocation. A model built on a 13 V-J signature distinguished ophthalmopathy from stable hyperthyroidism, reaching 85% to 90% sensitivity and approximately 83% specificity in cross-validation and 80%/75% in testing.

A patient counted as having stable Graves' hyperthyroidism if no progression to ophthalmopathy occurred over 18 months of follow-up. Hyperthyroidism patients were newly diagnosed, had a disease duration of under 2 months, and were aged 18 to 65 years. Any patient with an uncontrolled infection, another autoimmune disease, pregnancy or lactation was excluded. Diagnoses were established on the basis of clinical symptoms, serum thyroxine and TRAb, thyroid ultrasound, and orbital computed tomography. Ficoll-Paque density gradient centrifugation was used to isolate PBMCs from around 10 ml of fresh peripheral blood. Total RNA was extracted with Trizol reagent, and quality was checked on an Agilent 2100 Bioanalyzer. This clonotype was counted between two and nine times. It has no known antigen specificity. Base qualities were left out, and no much larger clone turns up one base away. Reading from cysteine to phenylalanine, the CDR3 counts 17 amino acids. Kept here is only the CDR3 DNA, which spans 51 bases and is read in frame from base 1. V loses 0 bases at its end and J loses 0 bases; junction bases beyond the gene matches: 5. For CDR1 and CDR2, the germline V gene lists SGDLS and YYNGEE.

The TCR beta CDR3 regions were amplified from the RNA transcripts. For the first round of RT-PCR on the TCR CDR3, the HTBI primer set was used together with the Qiagen OneStep RT-PCR kit. The libraries were constructed in a second round of multiplex PCR and then size-selected and purified. Libraries were sequenced paired-end with 100 bp reads on an Illumina HiSeq2000. Under the source paper's analysis protocol: SOAPnuke was used to process the raw data, with reads discarded if the reads contained adapters or uncalled bases, had a mean Phred below 15, or lacked an exact constant-primer or identifier match. High-quality paired reads were merged using COPE v1.2.5, and each unique nucleotide sequence was defined as a clonotype. Clonotypes were aligned to IMGT TRBV, TRBD and TRBJ reference segments using MiTCR v1.1. The analysis included only V-J combinations with a frequency above 0.0001, which together covered roughly 99% of the repertoires. The TCS score was defined as the ratio of F50 (clonal expansion) to E x V (chaos), calculated using BLOSUM62-based TCRdist between CDR3 peptides within each V-J. Welch's t-statistics and random forest reduced roughly 540 V-J features to 10 to 15, which were used in a naive Bayes classifier (R e1071). TCRdb reworked the public reads: Q25 trimming with fastp, MiXCR clone assembly, productive beta chains retained. Rows are unified per CDR3 protein, each entry keeping the most common DNA and genes. The V and J calls follow TCRdb's processing rather than the paper's. Here the sample has hundreds of thousands of distinct CDR3 sequences; approximately 14% occur a single time. The top ten hold over 11% of the sample.

This sequence uses TRBV9 and TRBJ2-3; 9 central bases correspond to TRBD2. This receptor was taken from a woman aged 40-49 years with Graves' hyperthyroidism. Sequenced input: blood. The CDR3 reads CASSVDGSGSSTDTQYF. The DNA sequence is TGTGCCAGCAGCGTAGATGGTAGCGGGAGTAGCACAGATACGCAGTATTTT.